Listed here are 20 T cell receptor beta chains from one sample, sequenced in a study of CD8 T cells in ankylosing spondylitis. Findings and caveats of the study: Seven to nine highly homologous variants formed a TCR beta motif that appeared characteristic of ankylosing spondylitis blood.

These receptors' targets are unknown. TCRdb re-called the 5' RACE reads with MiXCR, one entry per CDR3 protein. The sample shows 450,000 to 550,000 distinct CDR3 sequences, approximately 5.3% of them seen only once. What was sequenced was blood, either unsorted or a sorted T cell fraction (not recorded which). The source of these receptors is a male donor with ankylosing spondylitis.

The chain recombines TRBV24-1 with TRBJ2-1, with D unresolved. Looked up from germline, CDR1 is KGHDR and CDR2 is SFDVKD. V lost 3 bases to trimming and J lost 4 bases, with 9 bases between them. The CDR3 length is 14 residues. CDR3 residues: CATSDPGLYNEQFF. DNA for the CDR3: TGTGCCACCAGTGATCCTGGCTTATACAATGAGCAGTTCTTC.

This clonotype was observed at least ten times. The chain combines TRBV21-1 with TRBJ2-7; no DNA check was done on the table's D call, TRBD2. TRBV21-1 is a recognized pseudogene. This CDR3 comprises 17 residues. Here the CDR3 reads CASSWTSGRASSYEQYF. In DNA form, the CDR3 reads TGTGCCAGCAGCTGGACTAGCGGGAGAGCTTCTTCCTACGAGCAGTACTTC.

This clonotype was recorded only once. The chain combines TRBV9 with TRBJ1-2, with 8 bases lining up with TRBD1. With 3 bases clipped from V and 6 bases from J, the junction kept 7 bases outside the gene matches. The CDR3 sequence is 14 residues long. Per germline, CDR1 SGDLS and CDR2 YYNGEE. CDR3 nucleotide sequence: TGTGCCAGCAGCGCCGAGGACAGGGTTGATGGCTACACCTTC. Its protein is CASSAEDRVDGYTF. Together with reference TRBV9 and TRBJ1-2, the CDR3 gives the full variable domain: DSGVTQTPKHLITATGQRVTLRCSPRSGDLSVYWYQQSLDQGLQFLIQYYNGEERAKGNILERFSAQQFPDLHSELNLSSLELGDSALYFCASSAEDRVDGYTFGSGTRLTVV.

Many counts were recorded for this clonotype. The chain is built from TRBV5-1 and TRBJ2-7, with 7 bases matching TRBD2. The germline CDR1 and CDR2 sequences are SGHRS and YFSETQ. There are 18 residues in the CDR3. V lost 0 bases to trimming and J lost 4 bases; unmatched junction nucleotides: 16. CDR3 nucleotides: TGCGCCAGCAGCTTGGAACCCATCGGCGCGGGAGCTGGGTACGAGCAGTACTTC. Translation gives CASSLEPIGAGAGYEQYF. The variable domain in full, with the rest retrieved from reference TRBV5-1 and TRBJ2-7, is KAGVTQTPRYLIKTRGQQVTLSCSPISGHRSVSWYQQTPGQGLQFLFEYFSETQRNKGNFPGRFSGRQFSNSRSEMNVSTLELGDSALYLCASSLEPIGAGAGYEQYFGPGTRLTVT.

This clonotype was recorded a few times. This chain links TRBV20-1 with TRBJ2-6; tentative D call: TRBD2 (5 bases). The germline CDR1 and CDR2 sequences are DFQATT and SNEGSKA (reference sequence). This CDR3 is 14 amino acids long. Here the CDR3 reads CTAGVDSGANVLTF. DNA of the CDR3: TGCACCGCGGGCGTAGACTCTGGGGCCAACGTCCTGACTTTC.

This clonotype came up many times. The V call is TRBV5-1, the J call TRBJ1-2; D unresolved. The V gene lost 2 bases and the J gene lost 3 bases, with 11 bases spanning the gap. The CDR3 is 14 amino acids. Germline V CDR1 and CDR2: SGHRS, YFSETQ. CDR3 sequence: CASSLKAEYYGYTF. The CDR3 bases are TGCGCCAGCAGCTTAAAGGCGGAATACTATGGCTACACCTTC. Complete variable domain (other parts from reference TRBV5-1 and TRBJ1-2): KAGVTQTPRYLIKTRGQQVTLSCSPISGHRSVSWYQQTPGQGLQFLFEYFSETQRNKGNFPGRFSGRQFSNSRSEMNVSTLELGDSALYLCASSLKAEYYGYTFGSGTRLTVV.

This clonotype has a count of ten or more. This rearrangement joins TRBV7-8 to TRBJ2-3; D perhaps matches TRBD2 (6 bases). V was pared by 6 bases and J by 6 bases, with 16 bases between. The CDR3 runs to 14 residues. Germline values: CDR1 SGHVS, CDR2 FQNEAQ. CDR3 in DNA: TGTGCCAGCAGAAGTCGGGGGAGCGGGGATACGCAGTATTTT. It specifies CASRSRGSGDTQYF.

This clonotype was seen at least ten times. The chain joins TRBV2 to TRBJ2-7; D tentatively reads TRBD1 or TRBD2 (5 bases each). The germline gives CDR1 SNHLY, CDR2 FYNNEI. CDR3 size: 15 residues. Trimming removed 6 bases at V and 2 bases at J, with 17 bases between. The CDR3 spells CASSAGTRAPYEQYF. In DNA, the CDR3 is TGTGCCAGCAGCGCCGGGACCCGTGCTCCCTACGAGCAGTACTTC.

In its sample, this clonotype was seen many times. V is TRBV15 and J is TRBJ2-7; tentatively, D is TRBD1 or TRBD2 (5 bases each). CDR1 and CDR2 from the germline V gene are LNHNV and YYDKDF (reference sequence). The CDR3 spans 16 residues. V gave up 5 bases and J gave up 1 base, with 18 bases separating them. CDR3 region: CATSWTQRRGSYEQYF. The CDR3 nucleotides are TGTGCCACCAGCTGGACACAGCGACGGGGATCCTACGAGCAGTACTTC.

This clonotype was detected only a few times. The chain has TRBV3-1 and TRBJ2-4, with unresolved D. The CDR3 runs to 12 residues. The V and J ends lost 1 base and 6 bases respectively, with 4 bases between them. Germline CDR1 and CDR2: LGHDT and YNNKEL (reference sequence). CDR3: CASSQVLNIQYF. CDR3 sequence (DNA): TGTGCCAGCAGCCAAGTATTAAACATTCAGTACTTC.

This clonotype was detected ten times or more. The CDR3 DNA is TGTGCCAGCAGCATACTCCGGGACAGGGGAGCTTTCTTT. Its protein is CASSILRDRGAFF. The chain links TRBV7-2 to TRBJ1-1; 10 bases line up with TRBD1. CDR1 and CDR2 from the germline V gene are SGHTA and FQGNSA. With 5 bases clipped from V and 10 bases from J, the junction kept 7 bases outside the gene matches. The CDR3 spans 13 residues.

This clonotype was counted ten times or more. The CDR3 protein is CASSWRSGTEAFF. The CDR3 DNA sequence: TGTGCCAGCAGTTGGCGGTCGGGTACTGAAGCTTTCTTT. The V gene is TRBV12-3 or TRBV12-4, the J gene TRBJ1-1; unclear D gene. This CDR3 is built from 13 residues. V lost 4 bases to trimming and J lost 5 bases, with 11 bases between them.

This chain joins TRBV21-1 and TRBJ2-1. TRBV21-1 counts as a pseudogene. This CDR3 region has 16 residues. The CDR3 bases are TGTGCCAGCAGCAAAAGTCGGGGGAGCTCCTACAATGAGCAGTTCTTC. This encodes CASSKSRGSSYNEQFF.

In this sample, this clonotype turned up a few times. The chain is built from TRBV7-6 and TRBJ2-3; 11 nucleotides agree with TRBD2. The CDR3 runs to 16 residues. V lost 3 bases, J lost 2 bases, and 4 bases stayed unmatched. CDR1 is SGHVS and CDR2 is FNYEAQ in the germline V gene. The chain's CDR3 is CASSFTSGGNTDTQYF. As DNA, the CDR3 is TGTGCCAGCAGCTTTACTAGCGGGGGAAACACAGATACGCAGTATTTT.

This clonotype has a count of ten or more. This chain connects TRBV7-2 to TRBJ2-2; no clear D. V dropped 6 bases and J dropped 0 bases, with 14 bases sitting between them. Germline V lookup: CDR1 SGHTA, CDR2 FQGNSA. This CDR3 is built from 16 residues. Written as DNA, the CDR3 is TGTGCCAGCAGTCTGACCCCTATAGCGAACACCGGGGAGCTGTTTTTT. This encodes CASSLTPIANTGELFF. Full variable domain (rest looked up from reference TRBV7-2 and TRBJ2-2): GAGVSQSPSNKVTEKGKDVELRCDPISGHTALYWYRQSLGQGLEFLIYFQGNSAPDKSGLPSDRFSAERTGGSVSTLTIQRTQQEDSAVYLCASSLTPIANTGELFFGEGSRLTVL.

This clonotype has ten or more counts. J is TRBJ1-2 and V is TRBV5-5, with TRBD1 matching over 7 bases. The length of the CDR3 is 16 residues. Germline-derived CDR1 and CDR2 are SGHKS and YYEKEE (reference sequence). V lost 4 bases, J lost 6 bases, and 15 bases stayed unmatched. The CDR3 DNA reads TGTGCCAGCAGCGCGGGGCCCTCACAGGGGTCAAATGGCTACACCTTC. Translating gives CASSAGPSQGSNGYTF. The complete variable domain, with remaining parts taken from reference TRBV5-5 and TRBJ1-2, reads DAGVTQSPTHLIKTRGQQVTLRCSPISGHKSVSWYQQVLGQGPQFIFQYYEKEERGRGNFPDRFSARQFPNYSSELNVNALLLGDSALYLCASSAGPSQGSNGYTFGSGTRLTVV.

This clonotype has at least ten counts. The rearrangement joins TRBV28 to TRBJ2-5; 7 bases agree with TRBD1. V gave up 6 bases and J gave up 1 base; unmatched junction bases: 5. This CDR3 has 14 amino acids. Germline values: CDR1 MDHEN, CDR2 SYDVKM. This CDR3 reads CASSLTGLQETQYF. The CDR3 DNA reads TGTGCCAGCAGCTTGACAGGGCTCCAAGAGACCCAGTACTTC.

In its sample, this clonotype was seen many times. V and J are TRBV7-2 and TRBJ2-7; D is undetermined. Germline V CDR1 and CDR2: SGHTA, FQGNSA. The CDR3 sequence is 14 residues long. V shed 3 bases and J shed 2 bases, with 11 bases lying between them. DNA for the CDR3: TGTGCCAGCAGCTTTGGACCCCTCACCTACGAGCAGTACTTC. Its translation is CASSFGPLTYEQYF.

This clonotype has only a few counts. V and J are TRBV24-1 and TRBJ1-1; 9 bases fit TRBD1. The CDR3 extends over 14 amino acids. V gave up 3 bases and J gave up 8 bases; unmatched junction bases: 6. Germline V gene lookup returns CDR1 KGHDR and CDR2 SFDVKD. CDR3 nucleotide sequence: TGTGCCACCAGTGATAACACAGGGGGCTCCGAAGCTTTCTTT. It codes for CATSDNTGGSEAFF.

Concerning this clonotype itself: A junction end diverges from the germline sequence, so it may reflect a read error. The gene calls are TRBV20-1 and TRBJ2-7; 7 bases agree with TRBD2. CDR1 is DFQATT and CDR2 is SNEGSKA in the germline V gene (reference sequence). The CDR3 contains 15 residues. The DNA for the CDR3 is TGCTGTGCTAGGGTCTTGGCGGGAGTATCCTACGAGCAGTACTTC. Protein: CCARVLAGVSYEQYF.